Given below is one T cell receptor beta chain in context. The antigen remains unidentified. This record belongs to a study of T cells in localized non-small cell lung cancer. This table comes from immunoSEQ multiplex PCR, and its TCRdb copy is limited to in-frame clones, with some not included. The sample has some 72,000 clones; 84% are singletons. Germline trimming cut 4 bases from V and 5 bases from J; bases unmatched to any gene: 7. This CDR3 is 14 amino acids long. Germline lookup yields CDR1 SGHRS and CDR2 YFSETQ. Study-level points and caveats: Median around 56 top-100 tumor clones were shared with paired adjacent lung. Blood T cell density predicted longer survival; adjacent-lung clonality, shorter. Owing to sequencing of a solitary tumor region, heterogeneity cannot be discounted.

The sequences come from peripheral blood, collected before any cancer treatment. This sequence was found in a man aged 35-75 years with stage I lung adenocarcinoma. The chain carries TRBV5-1 and TRBJ2-7; 9 bases align to TRBD2. CDR3 DNA: TGCGCCAGCAGCCAAATAGCGGGAGCCAACGAGCAGTACTTC. Translating it yields CASSQIAGANEQYF.